This TCR beta chain emerged from a study of blood T cells in healthy people across ages. This clonotype was detected a few times. Germline CDR1 is SNHLY and CDR2 is FYNNEI. There are 15 residues in the CDR3. The trim removed 9 bases at V and 10 bases at J, leaving 17 bases unmatched. Then a second PCR, running about 6 to 12 cycles, was carried out with a sample-barcoded 5' primer and a J-beta primer mix. One entry per CDR3 protein results from TCRdb running MiXCR on the 5' RACE reads. Of 800,000 or so distinct CDR3 sequences in the sample, around 45% were seen once. The receptor comes from an older man in good health. Sequences were obtained from blood. V usage is TRBV2 and J usage is TRBJ2-1; the match to TRBD2 covers 8 bases. CDR3 sequence: CARPLSGTSPPEQFF. The CDR3 DNA reads TGTGCCAGACCCTTATCCGGGACTAGTCCTCCCGAGCAGTTCTTC.